This T cell receptor beta chain emerged from a study of neurological immune-mediated disorders. Study results and caveats: The phylogenetic placement of 18 of 34 multiple sclerosis patients' repertoires in one related-CDR3 cluster constitutes a possible signature.

Trimming shortened V by 3 bases and J by 4 bases, and 12 bases separated the two germline ends. This CDR3 has 14 amino acids. CDR1 and CDR2 (germline): SGHAT, FQNNGV. This clonotype was detected many times. Its specificity is unknown. The starting material, 2 million PBMCs stored at -80 C, gave rise to the unsorted libraries. With 10-nucleotide random UMIs, 5'RACE was used to make the cDNA. One entry per CDR3 protein results from TCRdb running MiXCR on the 5' RACE reads. Of roughly 65,000 distinct CDR3 sequences listed, roughly 3.7% are singletons. This receptor was identified in a man aged 50 to 59 with multiple sclerosis. Sequenced material: PBMCs. The chain combines TRBV11-2 with TRBJ1-2, with D possibly being TRBD1 (6 bases). CDR3 in amino acids: CASSFGGHGYGYTF. CDR3 DNA sequence: TGTGCCAGCAGCTTTGGGGGGCATGGCTATGGCTACACCTTC.